This T cell receptor beta chain appears in the sequencing data of a study of T cell changes during pregnancy in multiple sclerosis. Germline V gene sequence: CDR1 SGHVS, CDR2 FNYEAQ. The V gene lost 5 bases and the J gene lost 4 bases, with 12 bases spanning the gap. The CDR3 consists of 13 residues. Sequencing used immunoSEQ multiplex PCR; TCRdb keeps in-frame clones, though not all of them. The table records more than 55,000 clones, approximately 94% of them present only once. This sequence originates from a female donor with multiple sclerosis, enrolled in a pregnancy study. The chain uses TRBV7-6 and TRBJ2-7; tentative D call: TRBD2 (6 bases). Sequenced material: CD8+ T cells from peripheral blood mononuclear cells, taken after pregnancy. The CDR3 sequence: CASSPAAGYEQYF. The CDR3 DNA follows: TGTGCCAGCAGCCCAGCGGCGGGATACGAGCAGTACTTC.